The 24 T cell receptor beta chains given below trace back to one sample, sequenced in a study of blood T cell repertoires in COVID-19 (dated by TCRdb to about 2020). Preparation of the library involved the immunoSEQ multiplex PCR assay. The table was pulled from immuneACCESS by TCRdb, which kept in-frame rearrangements only. Such tables lose some clones; where checked, under half of the loss comes from unresolved V genes, and the rest has no known cause. The sample includes about 31,000 clones, with 91% observed a single time. The ten most abundant clones make up under 4% of the sample. The sample consisted of peripheral blood. All receptors come from a man between 60 and 75 years old with acute or convalescent COVID-19.

The chain couples TRBV6-5 to TRBJ2-7; 7 bases are a match to TRBD1. The CDR3 spans 15 residues. Germline loops: CDR1 MNHEY, CDR2 SVGAGI. The V and J ends lost 6 bases and 2 bases, in that order; junction bases with no gene match: 10. The CDR3 sequence is CASRHPQGNAYEQYF. CDR3 in DNA: TGTGCCAGCAGACATCCACAGGGGAACGCCTACGAGCAGTACTTC.

V gene TRBV5-1 combines with J gene TRBJ2-1; D possibly corresponds to TRBD1 (6 bases). The CDR3 is made up of 13 amino acids. From germline, CDR1 is SGHRS and CDR2 YFSETQ. V dropped 4 bases and J dropped 4 bases, with 9 bases sitting between them. The CDR3 DNA is TGCGCCAGCAGCCTAGACAGGTACAATGAGCAGTTCTTC. Protein sequence: CASSLDRYNEQFF.

This sequence joins TRBV9 and TRBJ2-7; 7 bases are a match to TRBD1. The CDR3 totals 15 residues. Trimming removed 4 bases from V and 5 bases from J; junction bases left unmatched: 12. Germline V CDR1 and CDR2: SGDLS, YYNGEE. The DNA for the CDR3 is TGTGCCAGCAGCCCCCAGGGACAGCTCAGGGACGAGCAGTACTTC. Amino acids: CASSPQGQLRDEQYF.

This clone showed up just once. The gene calls are TRBV18 and TRBJ1-1; possible D gene TRBD1, 5 bases. Germline V CDR1 and CDR2: KGHSH, LQKENI. V gave up 3 bases and J gave up 0 bases, with 11 bases separating them. This CDR3 comprises 15 residues. The chain's CDR3 is CASSPARALNTEAFF. In DNA form, the CDR3 reads TGTGCCAGCTCACCCGCCAGGGCCTTGAACACTGAAGCTTTCTTT.

This rearrangement joins TRBV6-5 to TRBJ2-2; 7 bases map to TRBD2. Germline assignment: CDR1 MNHEY and CDR2 SVGAGI. This CDR3 has 12 amino acids. The V segment lost 7 bases and the J segment 7 bases; nucleotides outside the gene matches: 3. The CDR3 nucleotides read TGTGCCAGCACCGGCGGGAGCGGGGAGCTGTTTTTT. Translating it yields CASTGGSGELFF.

J is TRBJ2-7 and V is TRBV11-3; 7 bases are shared with TRBD1. V shed 4 bases, J shed 2 bases, and the junction held 11 bases outside the gene matches. This CDR3 has 16 amino acids. Germline V gene lookup returns CDR1 SGHNT and CDR2 YENEEA. CDR3 amino acids: CASSSSGQDGTYEQYF. In nucleotides, the CDR3 is TGTGCCAGCAGCTCCTCCGGACAGGATGGGACCTACGAGCAGTACTTC.

The chain joins TRBV3-1 (or the pseudogene TRBV3-2) to TRBJ2-1; 12 nucleotides line up with TRBD2. Trimming took 0 bases from V and 6 from J; bases not matched to a gene: 6. Looked up from germline, CDR1 is LGHDT and CDR2 is YNNKEL (reference sequence). This CDR3 has 17 amino acids. The CDR3 spells CASSQETSGRALNEQFF. In DNA, the CDR3 is TGTGCCAGCAGCCAAGAGACTAGCGGGAGAGCCCTCAATGAGCAGTTCTTC.

V gene TRBV27 combines with J gene TRBJ1-1; the match to TRBD1 covers 7 bases. The V segment lost 7 bases and the J segment 0 bases; nucleotides outside the gene matches: 8. Germline CDR1 and CDR2: MNHEY and SMNVEV (reference sequence). There are 15 residues in the CDR3. The CDR3 here is CASIKNDRVNTEAFF. The CDR3 DNA is TGTGCCAGCATAAAAAACGACAGGGTGAACACTGAAGCTTTCTTT.

The chain uses TRBV7-9 and TRBJ2-1; 9 bases are shared with TRBD2. CDR3 length: 15 residues. The germline V gene encodes CDR1 SEHNR and CDR2 FQNEAQ (reference sequence). Trimming took 4 bases from V and 0 from J; bases not matched to a gene: 1. CDR3 region: CASSSTSGSYNEQFF. CDR3 DNA: TGTGCCAGCAGCTCGACTAGCGGCTCCTACAATGAGCAGTTCTTC.

The rearrangement uses TRBV3-1 (or the pseudogene TRBV3-2) and TRBJ2-3, with 13 bases fitting TRBD2. The CDR3 extends over 18 amino acids. Germline-derived CDR1 and CDR2 are LGHDT and YNNKEL (reference sequence). V shed 2 bases and J 1 base; nucleotides not matched to a gene: 6. The CDR3 nucleotides are TGTGCCAGCAGCCAACTCTTAACTAGCGGGAGGGGCACAGATACGCAGTATTTT. Protein sequence: CASSQLLTSGRGTDTQYF.

V is TRBV30 and J is TRBJ1-1; 7 bases agree with TRBD1. This CDR3 is built from 13 residues. Trimming removed 0 bases from V and 9 bases from J; junction bases left unmatched: 7. Germline V gene lookup returns CDR1 GTSNPN and CDR2 SVGIG (reference sequence). The CDR3 DNA is TGTGCCTGGAGTGTAATAGGAGGGGGCAAAGCTTTCTTT. Amino acid sequence: CAWSVIGGGKAFF.

The chain uses TRBV4-2 and TRBJ1-1, with unresolved D. V lost 2 bases, J lost 6 bases, and 13 bases lay in between. Germline assignment: CDR1 LGHNA and CDR2 YNFKEQ. The CDR3 contains 14 residues. The CDR3 sequence: CASSQSSGEAEAFF. As DNA, the CDR3 is TGTGCCAGCAGCCAATCGTCCGGGGAGGCTGAAGCTTTCTTT.

The V call is TRBV11-1, the J call TRBJ1-1; no clear D. CDR3 length: 13 amino acids. V lost 2 bases and J lost 1, with 5 bases in between. CDR1 and CDR2 (germline): SGHAT, FQDESV (reference sequence). CDR3 nucleotide sequence: TGTGCCAGCAGCTTATCGAGGAACACTGAAGCTTTCTTT. It codes for CASSLSRNTEAFF. The full variable domain, its missing parts supplied by reference TRBV11-1 and TRBJ1-1, is EAEVAQSPRYKITEKSQAVAFWCDPISGHATLYWYRQILGQGPELLVQFQDESVVDDSQLPKDRFSAERLKGVDSTLKIQPAELGDSAMYLCASSLSRNTEAFFGQGTRLTVV.

This sequence joins TRBV28 and TRBJ1-6; D perhaps matches TRBD1 (6 bases). From germline, CDR1 is MDHEN and CDR2 SYDVKM. The CDR3 runs 14 residues. The V and J ends lost 2 bases and 10 bases respectively, with 12 bases between them. The CDR3 region has the DNA TGTGCCAGCAGTTTAAGCCAGGGGAACTCACCCCTCCACTTT. It translates to CASSLSQGNSPLHF.

The chain combines TRBV10-3 with TRBJ1-2, with D tentatively TRBD1 (5 bases). CDR3 length equals 14 residues. Germline V gene sequence: CDR1 ENHRY, CDR2 SYGVKD. The V end lost 0 bases, the J end lost 2 bases, and 7 bases lay between the germline ends. The DNA for the CDR3 is TGTGCCATCAGTGAGTCGCCAGGGAACTATGGCTACACCTTC. This codes for CAISESPGNYGYTF.

The CDR3 region is CASSGPGHRTDTQYF. CDR3 in DNA: TGCGCCAGCAGCGGACCGGGACATAGGACAGATACGCAGTATTTT. J is TRBJ2-3 and V is TRBV5-1, with a tentative D call TRBD1 (6 bases). Looked up from germline, CDR1 is SGHRS and CDR2 is YFSETQ. This CDR3 spans 15 amino acids. Between the trimmed V and J ends, which lost 4 bases and 3 bases, there was a span of 15 bases.

The chain combines TRBV19 with TRBJ1-5; D unresolved. V was clipped by 5 bases and J by 5 bases, with 13 bases between them. The CDR3 is 14 residues long. CDR1 and CDR2 from the germline V gene are LNHDA and SQIVND (reference sequence). CDR3 nucleotide sequence: TGTGCCAGTAGTCCCTCGGGGAGATATCAGCCCCAGCATTTT. Translation: CASSPSGRYQPQHF. The full variable domain, its missing parts supplied by reference TRBV19 and TRBJ1-5, is DGGITQSPKYLFRKEGQNVTLSCEQNLNHDAMYWYRQDPGQGLRLIYYSQIVNDFQKGDIAEGYSVSREKKESFPLTVTSAQKNPTAFYLCASSPSGRYQPQHFGDGTRLSIL.

The V and J genes are TRBV7-2 and TRBJ2-1, with 11 bases identical to TRBD2. Germline V gives CDR1 SGHTA, CDR2 FQGNSA. The J segment lost 3 bases and the V segment lost 4 bases, leaving 5 bases of the junction unmatched. This CDR3 region has 16 residues. The CDR3 coding sequence is TGTGCCAGCAGCTCCGTTGGGACTAGCGGCTACAATGAGCAGTTCTTC. The encoded protein is CASSSVGTSGYNEQFF. The full variable domain, in which reference TRBV7-2 and TRBJ2-1 provide the parts outside the CDR3, is GAGVSQSPSNKVTEKGKDVELRCDPISGHTALYWYRQSLGQGLEFLIYFQGNSAPDKSGLPSDRFSAERTGGSVSTLTIQRTQQEDSAVYLCASSSVGTSGYNEQFFGPGTRLTVL.

This chain connects TRBV5-1 to TRBJ1-2; D is unresolved. Germline CDR1 is SGHRS and CDR2 is YFSETQ. The CDR3 runs to 14 residues. Trimming cost V 0 bases and J 8 bases, with 14 bases left between them. The CDR3, as DNA: TGCGCCAGCAGCTTGGCCCGGGATGTGGGAGGCTACACCTTC. Its protein is CASSLARDVGGYTF.

The chain couples TRBV23-1 to TRBJ2-7; TRBD1 might be the D (5 bases). TRBV23-1 is placed among ORFs of uncertain function. The CDR3 extends over 17 amino acids. V was clipped by 2 bases and J by 2 bases, with 19 bases between them. The CDR3 loop reads CASSQHLQGRFTYEQYV. The CDR3, as DNA: TGCGCCAGCAGTCAACATCTCCAGGGTAGGTTTACCTACGAGCAGTACGTC.

CDR3 residues: CASSYDQSGYYNEQFF. Here the CDR3 DNA reads TGTGCCAGCAGTTACGATCAGAGCGGGTATTACAATGAGCAGTTCTTC. The chain is built from TRBV6-5 and TRBJ2-1; D is possibly TRBD2 (6 bases). Germline V gene sequence: CDR1 MNHEY, CDR2 SVGAGI. Trimming took 2 bases from V and 4 from J, leaving 15 bases between them. The CDR3 is 16 residues long.

This clone was recorded a few times. The chain uses TRBV6-5 and TRBJ2-7; 12 nucleotides line up with TRBD2. Germline V gene data show CDR1 as MNHEY and CDR2 as SVGAGI. CDR3 length equals 15 residues. Germline trimming cut 3 bases from V and 4 bases from J; bases unmatched to any gene: 4. CDR3 sequence reads: CASSYKGLAGYEQYF. Here the CDR3 DNA reads TGTGCCAGCAGTTATAAAGGACTAGCGGGGTACGAGCAGTACTTC.

V is TRBV5-1 and J is TRBJ2-6, with TRBD1 identical over 9 bases. This CDR3 is 17 amino acids long. Trimming removed 3 bases from V and 3 bases from J; junction bases left unmatched: 7. Per germline, CDR1 SGHRS and CDR2 YFSETQ. The chain's CDR3 is CASSSRTGAGGANVLTF. CDR3 nucleotide sequence: TGCGCCAGCAGCTCACGGACAGGGGCCGGTGGGGCCAACGTCCTGACTTTC.

The V gene is TRBV19, the J gene TRBJ2-4, with TRBD2 identical over 9 bases. CDR3 size: 15 residues. Germline V gene data show CDR1 as LNHDA and CDR2 as SQIVND (reference sequence). Unmatched junction bases numbered 3, after V lost 3 bases and J lost 3 bases. CDR3 protein: CASSMWREGKNIQYF. CDR3 in DNA: TGTGCCAGTAGTATGTGGCGGGAGGGCAAAAACATTCAGTACTTC.